The 5 T cell receptor beta chains listed next were all sequenced from one sample in a study of early stage breast cancer tumors. Profiled with immunoSEQ multiplex PCR; TCRdb holds only in-frame clones, not every one. The repertoire consists of about 19,000 clones, with around 83% occurring once and the leading ten covering under 2%. The sequenced sample consisted of blood. These receptors originate from a person aged 65 to 85 with breast cancer.

The V and J genes are TRBV11-2 and TRBJ2-1; 10 bases map to TRBD2. V shed 5 bases and J 2 bases; nucleotides not matched to a gene: 3. Germline CDR1 and CDR2: SGHAT and FQNNGV. This CDR3 comprises 15 residues. CDR3 in DNA: TGTGCCAGCAGCCGGGGGACTAGCGCCTACAATGAGCAGTTCTTC. Translated: CASSRGTSAYNEQFF.

The rearrangement uses TRBV21-1 and TRBJ1-5. TRBV21-1 is a recognized pseudogene. The CDR3 runs 15 residues. The CDR3: CASSKERGFLQPQHF. The CDR3 DNA is TGTGCCAGCAGCAAAGAAAGAGGGTTTTTACAGCCCCAGCATTTT.

The rearrangement joins TRBV6-1 to TRBJ1-2; D unresolved. The CDR3 covers 13 residues. Germline-derived CDR1 and CDR2 are MNHNS and SASEGT. V was trimmed by 2 bases and J by 0 bases, leaving 4 bases between them. CDR3 in DNA: TGTGCCAGCAGTGAAACAGCTAACTATGGCTACACCTTC. It encodes CASSETANYGYTF.

The chain joins TRBV5-1 to TRBJ2-1; TRBD1 might be the D (6 bases). There are 16 residues in the CDR3. V shed 1 base and J shed 5 bases, with 16 bases lying between them. Germline CDR1 and CDR2: SGHRS and YFSETQ. This CDR3 reads CASSLFFGGQNNEQFF. DNA for the CDR3: TGCGCCAGCAGCTTGTTCTTTGGGGGACAAAACAATGAGCAGTTCTTC.

The chain couples TRBV4-3 to TRBJ1-6; 7 nucleotides line up with TRBD1. Germline V lookup: CDR1 LGHNA, CDR2 YSLEER. CDR3 size: 14 residues. J lost 10 bases, V lost 0 bases, and 3 bases had no gene match. The CDR3 nucleotides are TGCGCCAGCAGCCAAGAGGACAGGCGATCACCCCTCCACTTT. This codes for CASSQEDRRSPLHF.